The next 15 T cell receptor beta chains were all read from a single sample in a study of post-analysis software for immune sequencing data. Findings of the study overall: Elevated frequency relative to controls characterized four to six TRBV segments in patients, TRBV5-6, TRBV5-1 and TRBV20-1 among them.

The TCR beta cDNA libraries contained unique molecular identifiers. TCRdb fed the PCR reads into MiXCR, producing one record per CDR3 protein. This sample has approximately 630,000 distinct CDR3 sequences, with more than 50% found just once. No antigens are known for them. The sequenced sample consisted of blood. These TCRs come from a girl aged 2 to 10 with multiple sclerosis.

Remarks on this clonotype: It is likely a read error, because the conserved phenylalanine at the end of the CDR3 is missing. The rearrangement uses TRBV3-1 and TRBJ2-5; D remains unclear. CDR3 length: 10 amino acids. Germline V gene data show CDR1 as LGHDT and CDR2 as YNNKEL (reference sequence). The CDR3 DNA is TGTGCGGTGGGTTTCGAGACCCAGTACTGC. This codes for CAVGFETQYC.

The chain carries TRBV7-2 and TRBJ2-1; D may be TRBD2 (6 bases). The V end was cut by 5 bases, the J end by 6 bases, with 11 bases between. Per germline, CDR1 SGHTA and CDR2 FQGNSA. The CDR3 has 13 amino acids. This CDR3 reads CASSRREANEQFF. The CDR3 nucleotides are TGTGCCAGCAGCCGGCGGGAAGCCAATGAGCAGTTCTTC.

The V gene is TRBV20-1, the J gene TRBJ2-1, with 10 bases lining up with TRBD2. The CDR3 contains 16 residues. V shed 6 bases, J shed 3 bases, and the junction held 11 bases outside the gene matches. CDR1 and CDR2 from the germline V gene are DFQATT and SNEGSKA (reference sequence). CDR3 protein: CSAFEASGGLYNEQFF. CDR3 nucleotides: TGCAGTGCCTTTGAGGCTAGCGGGGGCCTCTACAATGAGCAGTTCTTC.

This clonotype has only a few counts. The chain has TRBV4-2 and TRBJ2-3, with 9 bases aligning to TRBD2. The CDR3 contains 14 residues. Germline V gene data show CDR1 as LGHNA and CDR2 as YNFKEQ. V gave up 8 bases and J gave up 2 bases; unmatched junction bases: 5. CDR3: CASRSGGITDTQYF. The CDR3 DNA sequence: TGTGCCAGCCGGAGCGGGGGGATCACAGATACGCAGTATTTT.

This clonotype has just a few counts. The chain employs TRBV20-1 and TRBJ2-2, with D tentatively TRBD2 (6 bases). Trimming shortened V by 5 bases and J by 9 bases, and 16 bases separated the two germline ends. The length of the CDR3 is 13 residues. Germline CDR1 is DFQATT and CDR2 is SNEGSKA (reference sequence). Here the CDR3 reads CSAGPQGGRELFF. For the CDR3, the DNA is TGCAGTGCTGGACCTCAGGGCGGGAGGGAGCTGTTTTTT.

The V and J genes are TRBV12-3 or TRBV12-4 and TRBJ1-5, with 7 bases aligning to TRBD1. The CDR3 is 17 amino acids. The V and J ends lost 5 bases and 6 bases, in that order; junction bases with no gene match: 16. CDR3 bases: TGTGCCAGCAGTCCAGTCTTAGGACAGGCTCTGTCTCAGCCCCAGCATTTT. This sequence encodes CASSPVLGQALSQPQHF.

V and J are TRBV9 and TRBJ2-5, with unresolved D. Germline V gene lookup returns CDR1 SGDLS and CDR2 YYNGEE. V was pared by 0 bases and J by 0 bases, with 6 bases between. CDR3 length: 14 residues. CDR3 bases: TGTGCCAGCAGCGTAGACCAGAACCAAGAGACCCAGTACTTC. Amino acids: CASSVDQNQETQYF. The variable domain in full, completed from reference TRBV9 and TRBJ2-5, reads DSGVTQTPKHLITATGQRVTLRCSPRSGDLSVYWYQQSLDQGLQFLIQYYNGEERAKGNILERFSAQQFPDLHSELNLSSLELGDSALYFCASSVDQNQETQYFGPGTRLLVL.

This chain connects TRBV15 to TRBJ2-1; D is unclear. The germline V gene has CDR1 LNHNV and CDR2 YYDKDF (reference sequence). This CDR3 is built from 17 residues. Trimming shortened V by 1 base and J by 2 bases, and 15 bases separated the two germline ends. The CDR3 DNA is TGTGCCACCAGCAGAGCTCCGGCGGTAGACCCCTACAATGAGCAGTTCTTC. Translated: CATSRAPAVDPYNEQFF. The full variable domain, with the rest looked up from reference TRBV15 and TRBJ2-1, is DAMVIQNPRYQVTQFGKPVTLSCSQTLNHNVMYWYQQKSSQAPKLLFHYYDKDFNNEADTPDNFQSRRPNTSFCFLDIRSPGLGDTAMYLCATSRAPAVDPYNEQFFGPGTRLTVL.

CDR3 protein: CASSLNWANNQPQHF. The DNA of the CDR3 is TGTGCCAGCAGTTTAAATTGGGCTAACAATCAGCCCCAGCATTTT. This chain uses TRBV12-3 or TRBV12-4 with TRBJ1-5, with unresolved D. Between the trimmed V and J ends, which lost 2 bases and 3 bases, there was a span of 11 bases. The CDR3 extends over 15 amino acids.

This chain links TRBV7-9 with TRBJ2-1, with D perhaps given as TRBD1 or TRBD2 (6 bases each). With 3 bases removed from V and 9 bases from J, the gap between germline ends came to 18 bases. This CDR3 is 15 amino acids long. The germline V gene has CDR1 SEHNR and CDR2 FQNEAQ (reference sequence). The DNA of the CDR3 is TGTGCCAGCAGCTTTTGGAGGGGGTCACGCCGTGAGCAGTTCTTC. Protein: CASSFWRGSRREQFF.

In its sample, this clonotype was seen a few times. V and J are TRBV2 and TRBJ2-7; 8 nucleotides line up with TRBD1. The DNA matches TRBJ2-5 better at its end, which makes the J call doubtful. Germline V gene data show CDR1 as SNHLY and CDR2 as FYNNEI. This CDR3 is built from 13 residues. The CDR3 is CASRATGVETQYF. The CDR3 nucleotides are TGTGCCAGCAGGGCGACAGGGGTGGAGACCCAGTACTTC.

This rearrangement joins TRBV5-1 to TRBJ2-7; 9 nucleotides line up with TRBD1. Germline loops: CDR1 SGHRS, CDR2 YFSETQ. The CDR3 length is 15 residues. With V trimmed by 1 base and J by 3 bases, 5 bases remained unmatched. The CDR3 DNA is TGCGCCAGCAGCTTGACGGGACAGGGTCGCTACGAGCAGTACTTC. Its translation: CASSLTGQGRYEQYF.

The chain recombines TRBV7-9 with TRBJ2-1; D is ambiguous. This CDR3 has 13 amino acids. The germline V and J ends were trimmed by 1 base and 8 bases, with 9 bases remaining between them. Germline CDR1 and CDR2: SEHNR and FQNEAQ (reference sequence). CDR3 in DNA: TGTGCCAGCAGCTTAGGACTCCGGTATGAGCAGTTCTTC. It yields the protein CASSLGLRYEQFF.

The J gene is TRBJ2-1, the V gene TRBV10-3; either TRBD1 or TRBD2 may fit D (5 bases each). Germline lookup yields CDR1 ENHRY and CDR2 SYGVKD. The CDR3 totals 15 residues. V was cut by 3 bases and J by 0 bases, with 9 bases left in between. CDR3 region: CAISERGDSYNEQFF. The CDR3 DNA reads TGTGCCATCAGTGAACGAGGGGACTCCTACAATGAGCAGTTCTTC.

This clonotype came up once. This chain connects TRBV5-6 to TRBJ1-1; D remains unclear. The length of the CDR3 is 14 residues. With 0 bases removed from V and 5 bases from J, the gap between germline ends came to 11 bases. Germline V gene lookup returns CDR1 SGHDT and CDR2 YYEEEE. CDR3 sequence reads: CASSLGVPGTEAFF. In nucleotides, the CDR3 is TGTGCCAGCAGCTTGGGGGTACCGGGGACTGAAGCTTTCTTT.